The 13 T cell receptor beta chains below were found in one sample sequenced in a study of blood T cell repertoires in COVID-19. Profiling relied on immunoSEQ multiplex PCR, and the TCRdb table lists in-frame clones only, not all of them. Seen here are about 220,000 clones, approximately 78% observed once, and the top ten hold 5.2%. The material sequenced was peripheral blood. The receptors were gathered from a woman between 65 and 79 years old with COVID-19, enrolled during active disease.

The chain uses TRBV7-2 and TRBJ1-2; perhaps TRBD1 as D (5 bases). The CDR3 consists of 13 residues. V gave up 1 base and J gave up 8 bases, with 11 bases separating them. Germline V gene data show CDR1 as SGHTA and CDR2 as FQGNSA. The CDR3 region is CASSLGGRQGYTF. The CDR3 DNA reads as TGTGCCAGCAGCTTAGGGGGCAGACAAGGCTACACCTTC.

The genes are TRBV7-9 and TRBJ1-4, with 9 bases that match TRBD1. With V trimmed by 5 bases and J by 7 bases, 8 bases remained unmatched. Germline CDR1 and CDR2: SEHNR and FQNEAQ (reference sequence). The CDR3 consists of 15 residues. CDR3 DNA sequence: TGTGCCAGCAGCCCACGCGGGACAGGGCCTGAAAAACTGTTTTTT. Translated, it gives CASSPRGTGPEKLFF.

The V and J genes are TRBV28 and TRBJ1-2; 7 bases map to TRBD1. CDR3 length: 14 amino acids. Losses at the gene ends were 8 bases for V and 9 bases for J; bases not matched to a gene: 15. From germline, CDR1 is MDHEN and CDR2 SYDVKM. The CDR3 loop reads CASYLNSGQKSYTF. CDR3 DNA sequence: TGTGCCAGCTACCTAAATTCGGGACAGAAAAGCTACACCTTC.

As regards this clone: This specimen includes other DNA sequences encoding the same CDR3. The chain links TRBV9 to TRBJ2-5; 9 nucleotides match TRBD2. Germline V lookup: CDR1 SGDLS, CDR2 YYNGEE. J lost 5 bases, V lost 2 bases, and 10 bases had no gene match. This CDR3 region has 16 residues. CDR3 sequence: CASSVDSGRVWETQYF. CDR3 bases: TGTGCCAGCAGCGTGGATAGCGGGAGAGTTTGGGAGACCCAGTACTTC.

The gene calls are TRBV4-1 and TRBJ2-1, with TRBD2 matching over 8 bases. Trimming took 1 base from V and 4 from J; bases not matched to a gene: 6. Germline V gene lookup returns CDR1 MGHRA and CDR2 YSYEKL. The CDR3 runs to 16 residues. CDR3 coding DNA: TGCGCCAGCAGCCAAGTAACGGGAGGGGCTTACAATGAGCAGTTCTTC. Translation gives CASSQVTGGAYNEQFF.

The genes are TRBV5-1 and TRBJ2-3, with 9 positions matching TRBD1. Germline lookup yields CDR1 SGHRS and CDR2 YFSETQ. The V segment lost 3 bases and the J segment 4 bases; nucleotides outside the gene matches: 6. There are 15 residues in the CDR3. The CDR3 region has the DNA TGCGCCAGCAGCTGGAGGGACAGGGTCCCAGATACGCAGTATTTT. The encoded protein is CASSWRDRVPDTQYF. Variable domain in full (rest from reference TRBV5-1 and TRBJ2-3): KAGVTQTPRYLIKTRGQQVTLSCSPISGHRSVSWYQQTPGQGLQFLFEYFSETQRNKGNFPGRFSGRQFSNSRSEMNVSTLELGDSALYLCASSWRDRVPDTQYFGPGTRLTVL.

This clone has a handful of counts. V usage is TRBV7-2 and J usage is TRBJ2-4, with 9 bases that match TRBD2. CDR1 is SGHTA and CDR2 is FQGNSA in the germline V gene. The CDR3 runs to 17 residues. V lost 5 bases and J lost 9; bases outside the gene matches: 17. CDR3 coding DNA: TGTGCCAGCAGCCCTAGCGCGCGGGAGGGAAGCCTGGGCATTCAGTACTTC. Its translation is CASSPSAREGSLGIQYF.

The chain uses TRBV28 and TRBJ1-5; 8 bases are shared with TRBD1. The V gene's germline CDR1 is MDHEN and CDR2 SYDVKM. The CDR3 runs 15 residues. Trimming took 6 bases from V and 5 from J; bases not matched to a gene: 9. CDR3 region: CASRPRQGPHQPQHF. The CDR3 DNA follows: TGTGCCAGCAGACCCCGACAGGGGCCCCATCAGCCCCAGCATTTT.

The chain's CDR3 is CASTLSGSVSNEQFF. CDR3 nucleotides: TGTGCCAGTACCTTGAGCGGGAGTGTTAGCAATGAGCAGTTCTTC. The chain couples TRBV19 to TRBJ2-1; 8 positions match TRBD2. Germline loops: CDR1 LNHDA, CDR2 SQIVND (reference sequence). This CDR3 has 15 residues. Trimming took 7 bases from V and 6 from J; bases not matched to a gene: 11.

CDR3: CASSLGTYEQYF. In DNA form, the CDR3 reads TGTGCCAGCAGCTTGGGTACCTACGAGCAGTACTTC. The chain combines TRBV5-4 with TRBJ2-7; unclear D gene. CDR1 and CDR2 (germline): SGHNT, YYREEE (reference sequence). CDR3 length: 12 amino acids. Trimming pared 0 bases from V and 2 bases from J, leaving 3 bases between.

The V gene is TRBV2, the J gene TRBJ1-1; TRBD1 matches at 8 bases. Germline CDR1 is SNHLY and CDR2 is FYNNEI. V shed 7 bases, J shed 4 bases, and the junction held 14 bases outside the gene matches. The CDR3 totals 16 residues. The chain's CDR3 is CASIFERKQGGTEAFF. CDR3 in DNA: TGTGCCAGCATTTTCGAGAGAAAACAGGGGGGCACTGAAGCTTTCTTT.

This clone was seen only a few times. The chain has TRBV2 and TRBJ2-3, with 10 bases identical to TRBD2. Per germline, CDR1 SNHLY and CDR2 FYNNEI. This CDR3 spans 15 amino acids. V lost 6 bases, J lost 0 bases, and 3 bases stayed unmatched. CDR3 nucleotides: TGTGCCAGCAGCCTACTAGCGGGAAGCACAGATACGCAGTATTTT. It yields the protein CASSLLAGSTDTQYF.

This chain joins TRBV3-1 (or the pseudogene TRBV3-2) and TRBJ1-1, with unresolved D. Trimming stripped 0 bases from V and 4 bases from J, with 9 bases between. The CDR3 runs to 14 residues. CDR1 is LGHDT, CDR2 YNNKEL, per germline (reference sequence). This chain's CDR3 is CASSQDGSSTEAFF. CDR3 bases: TGTGCCAGCAGCCAAGATGGTAGCAGCACTGAAGCTTTCTTT.